The rows below give T cell receptor beta chains drawn from one sample of a study of Graves' ophthalmopathy and Graves' hyperthyroidism. TCRdb used MiXCR to reprocess the multiplex PCR reads, holding one entry per CDR3 protein. Among around 1.1 million distinct CDR3 sequences listed, about two fifths were seen once. Material: peripheral blood or thyroid tissue (not recorded which). These receptors originate from an adult man with Graves' hyperthyroidism. The CDR3 runs from the conserved cysteine through the conserved F or W. The D gene is left open where the match is weak. The size of a clone is reported for some rows only, either as once, few or many, or as a class for expanded clones.

clone size,V gene,J gene,CDR3 length,D gene,CDR3 DNA,CDR3 protein
many,TRBV29-1,TRBJ1-6,13,TRBD1,TGCAGCGTTGGACAGGGGCCTAATTCACCCCTCCACTTT,CSVGQGPNSPLHF
.,TRBV6-2/TRBV6-3,TRBJ1-2,14,TRBD1,TGTGCCAGCAGTTACCCGGGACAGGGTGCTGGCTACACCTTC,CASSYPGQGAGYTF
many,TRBV13,TRBJ2-7,15,TRBD1,TGTGCCAGCAGCTTAGCCGGGACAGCTCAATACGAGCAGTACTTC,CASSLAGTAQYEQYF
few,TRBV6-5,TRBJ2-2,18,TRBD1,TGTGCCAGCAGGTCCGGGACAGGGACACTGTGGAACACCGGGGAGCTGTTTTTT,CASRSGTGTLWNTGELFF
.,TRBV7-2,TRBJ2-2,15,.,TGTGCCAGCAGCCTTGGGACTTACATCACCGGGGAGCTGTTTTTT,CASSLGTYITGELFF
many,TRBV7-2,TRBJ1-1,13,.,TGTGCCAGCAGCTTAATGGACGGCACTGAAGCTTTCTTT,CASSLMDGTEAFF
.,TRBV7-2,TRBJ1-3,15,.,TGTGCCAGCAGGGGAACGGGGATAAGTGGAAACACCATATATTTT,CASRGTGISGNTIYF
.,TRBV6-2/TRBV6-3,TRBJ1-4,14,.,TGTGCCAGCAGACAGGACGGCTTGAGTGAAAAACTGTTTTTT,CASRQDGLSEKLFF
.,TRBV25-1,TRBJ2-2,16,.,TGTGCCAGCAGCCAGAATCAGGGGATGAACACCGGGGAGCTGTTTTTT,CASSQNQGMNTGELFF
many,TRBV12-3/TRBV12-4,TRBJ2-5,12,.,TGTGCCAGCAGTTCACCCCGGGAGACCCAGTACTTC,CASSSPRETQYF
.,TRBV10-3,TRBJ1-5,13,TRBD1,TGTGCCGGCAGTCGGGACAGGAATCAGCCCCAGCATTTT,CAGSRDRNQPQHF
.,TRBV7-9,TRBJ2-7,13,TRBD2,TGTGCCAGCAGCTGGCTAGCGGGGAACGAGCAGTACTTC,CASSWLAGNEQYF
many,TRBV5-1,TRBJ1-1,13,.,TGCGCCAGCAGCTGGGACGGAGGGGCTGAAGCTTTCTTT,CASSWDGGAEAFF
.,TRBV2,TRBJ1-1,14,.,TGTGCCAGCAGGATGTTGGGCGGGAACACTGAAGCTTTCTTT,CASRMLGGNTEAFF
few,TRBV2,TRBJ2-2,18,TRBD1,TGTGCCAGCAGTGAAGCAGGGGGCGGAAACGCGAACACCGGGGAGCTGTTTTTT,CASSEAGGGNANTGELFF
.,TRBV24-1,TRBJ2-2,13,.,TGTGCCACAGAATCTGTCGGTCCCGGGGAGCTGTTTTTT,CATESVGPGELFF
many,TRBV2,TRBJ2-7,15,.,TGTGCCAGCAGTGGTATCGGACCGGGCTCCTACGAGCAGTACTTC,CASSGIGPGSYEQYF
few,TRBV25-1,TRBJ2-3,15,.,TGTGCCAGCAGTCCCAGGGGTTGGAGCACAGATACGCAGTATTTT,CASSPRGWSTDTQYF
.,TRBV29-1,TRBJ1-1,11,.,TGCAGGGGGAGCTTGAACACTGAAGCTTTCTTT,CRGSLNTEAFF
.,TRBV19,TRBJ2-7,13,.,TGTGCCCTCGGGACGGTAAGCTCCTACGAGCAGTACTTC,CALGTVSSYEQYF
.,TRBV4-2,TRBJ2-2,17,.,TGTGCCAGCAGCCTAGTCCCGTTAAGATTGGGCACCGGGGAGCTGTTTTTT,CASSLVPLRLGTGELFF
few,TRBV19,TRBJ1-5,16,.,TGTGCCAGTAGTATAGTGTTTACAAACTGGAAACAGCCCCAGCATTTT,CASSIVFTNWKQPQHF
.,TRBV12-1,TRBJ2-2,15,.,TGTGCCAGCACTTTGGCGGGAGGGCCGATCGGGGAGCTGTTTTTT,CASTLAGGPIGELFF
many,TRBV7-9,TRBJ2-5,15,TRBD2,TGTGCCAGCAGCTGGACTAGCGGGAGAGGTGAGACCCAGTACTTC,CASSWTSGRGETQYF
.,TRBV7-9,TRBJ1-6,14,.,TGTGCCAGCAGGCCGGGCTCCTATAATTCACCCCTCCACTTT,CASRPGSYNSPLHF
many,TRBV19,TRBJ1-2,14,.,TGTGCCAGTACCCCAGACGTGGTTAACTATGGCTACACCTTC,CASTPDVVNYGYTF
many,TRBV15,TRBJ2-5,15,.,TGTGCCACCAGCAGGACACAGGGATTAGGGGAGACCCAGTACTTC,CATSRTQGLGETQYF
many,TRBV11-2,TRBJ1-1,14,TRBD1,TGTGCCAGCAGCATACAGGGGGCCAGCACTGAAGCTTTCTTT,CASSIQGASTEAFF
.,TRBV7-8,TRBJ1-5,15,.,TGTGCCAGCAGCTTATCGGGACAAAGCAATCAGCCCCAGCATTTT,CASSLSGQSNQPQHF
.,TRBV29-1,TRBJ1-4,14,.,.,CSVVGGQAVKNCFF
.,TRBV9,TRBJ2-7,12,.,TGTGCCAGCAGCTCACAAGTCTCCGAGCAGTACTTC,CASSSQVSEQYF
.,TRBV27,TRBJ1-5,16,.,TGTGCCAGCAGAACGACAGGCCTCGGGGACAATCAGCCCCAGCATTTT,CASRTTGLGDNQPQHF
.,TRBV2,TRBJ1-6,16,.,TGTGCCAGCGGGGTGGCCCTCCGGGGAGTATATTCACCCCTCCACTTT,CASGVALRGVYSPLHF
few,TRBV11-2,TRBJ2-5,16,TRBD1,TGTGCCAGCAGCCGAGGGGCCCGGGACAGACGAGAGACCCAGTACTTC,CASSRGARDRRETQYF
many,TRBV7-6,TRBJ2-2,16,TRBD1,TGTGCCAGCAGCCACAGGACAGGGGTAAACACCGGGGAGCTGTTTTTT,CASSHRTGVNTGELFF
many,TRBV4-1,TRBJ1-1,18,.,TGCGCCAGCAGCCAAGAGTACCGGACAGCATACATGAACACTGAAGCTTTCTTT,CASSQEYRTAYMNTEAFF
many,TRBV9,TRBJ1-3,15,.,TGTGCCAGCAGCGTAGAGTGGGGGTCTGGAAACACCATATATTTT,CASSVEWGSGNTIYF
many,TRBV7-3,TRBJ2-7,14,TRBD1,TGTGCCAGCAGCCGGACAGGGGGGAACTCCGAGCAGTACTTC,CASSRTGGNSEQYF
.,TRBV6-5,TRBJ2-7,15,.,TGTGCCAGCAGTTCCCGACAGGTAGGAGCCTACGAGCAGTACTTC,CASSSRQVGAYEQYF
.,TRBV12-3/TRBV12-4,TRBJ1-1,15,TRBD1,TGTGCCAGCAACCTTCCGGGACAGGGGGGCACTGAAGCTTTCTTT,CASNLPGQGGTEAFF
few,TRBV6-5,TRBJ1-6,16,.,TGTGCCAGCAGTTATACTGAGGTGGAATCCGGTTCACCCCTCCACTTT,CASSYTEVESGSPLHF
.,TRBV5-6,TRBJ1-5,16,.,TGTGCCAGCAGCTTCAATCCAGGAAATAGCAATCAGCCCCAGCATTTT,CASSFNPGNSNQPQHF
few,TRBV12-3/TRBV12-4,TRBJ1-4,15,.,TGTGCCAGCAGCCCCAACACCCCGCGGGGTGAAAAACTGTTTTTT,CASSPNTPRGEKLFF
.,TRBV7-2,TRBJ2-7,15,.,TGCGCCAGCAGCCAAGATCGGTATGGGAACTACGAGCAGTACTTC,CASSQDRYGNYEQYF
many,TRBV5-6,TRBJ1-4,14,.,TGTGCCAGCAGCTTGTGGACCCAAAATGAAAAACTGTTTTTT,CASSLWTQNEKLFF
.,TRBV10-3,TRBJ2-7,12,.,TGTGCCACCTTGGACAGCACCTACGAGCAGTACTTC,CATLDSTYEQYF
few,TRBV28,TRBJ2-3,14,.,TGTGCCAGCAACCAACTAGCAGTTGGAGATACGCAGTATTTT,CASNQLAVGDTQYF
.,TRBV5-1,TRBJ1-4,19,TRBD1,TGCGCCAGCACTTGGAGGACAGGGGAGAATGTGCCGTCTAATGAAAAACTGTTTTTT,CASTWRTGENVPSNEKLFF
many,TRBV11-2,TRBJ1-1,10,.,TGTGCCAGCAGCTTCGGGGAAGCTTTCTTT,CASSFGEAFF
.,TRBV4-2,TRBJ2-7,15,TRBD1,TGTACCAGCAGCCAAGGGGACAGGGGCCCCTACGAGCAGTACTTC,CTSSQGDRGPYEQYF
.,TRBV25-1,TRBJ1-2,16,.,.,CACSASLPGQGHGYTF
.,TRBV10-3,TRBJ1-2,14,.,TGTGCCATCAGGATTGACGGGGTAACGGCTGGCTACACCTTC,CAIRIDGVTAGYTF
many,TRBV5-1,TRBJ1-6,15,.,TGCGCCAGCAGCTCAACAGGGCCCGGGAATTCACCCCTCCACTTT,CASSSTGPGNSPLHF
few,TRBV5-5,TRBJ1-6,16,.,TGTGCCAGCAGCTTGTATCCTGAAAGTGTGGCTTCACCCCTCCACTTT,CASSLYPESVASPLHF
.,TRBV7-2,TRBJ1-1,14,.,TGTGCCAGCAGCCCGCATCGACAGGCCACTGAAGCTTTCTTT,CASSPHRQATEAFF
.,TRBV28,TRBJ2-5,14,.,TGTGCCATTTCCGGGGCCCGGATGGGGGAGACCCAGTACTTC,CAISGARMGETQYF